One and the same sample provided the 20 T cell receptor beta chains below, sequenced in a study of control samples from healthy donors and cancer patients. Here immunoSEQ multiplex PCR was the method, and the copy in TCRdb shows in-frame clones only, minus some. The sample has 150,000 to 200,000 clones, around 88% seen once. The sequenced sample was blood. The source is a woman younger than 45 in good health.

This chain connects TRBV2 to TRBJ2-7, with 11 bases fitting TRBD2. The CDR3 totals 16 residues. V was clipped by 4 bases and J by 0 bases; unmatched bases: 5. Per germline, CDR1 SNHLY and CDR2 FYNNEI. The CDR3 bases are TGTGCCAGCAGTGTCTCAACTAGCGGGAGCTCCTACGAGCAGTACTTC. It is translated as CASSVSTSGSSYEQYF. The full variable domain, its missing parts supplied by reference TRBV2 and TRBJ2-7, is EPEVTQTPSHQVTQMGQEVILRCVPISNHLYFYWYRQILGQKVEFLVSFYNNEISEKSEIFDDQFSVERPDGSNFTLKIRSTKLEDSAMYFCASSVSTSGSSYEQYFGPGTRLTVT.

The chain is built from TRBV27 and TRBJ2-7, with 7 bases lining up with TRBD1. J gave up 1 base and V 4 bases, and 10 bases lay outside the gene matches. The germline gives CDR1 MNHEY, CDR2 SMNVEV (reference sequence). CDR3 length: 16 amino acids. The CDR3 region is CASSSGRGTESYEQYV. DNA for the CDR3: TGTGCCAGCAGTTCGGGGAGAGGGACAGAATCCTACGAGCAGTACGTC.

This rearrangement joins TRBV6-5 to TRBJ2-2; no firm D call. Trimming took off 9 bases at V and 1 base at J, with 12 bases between the two ends. CDR1 MNHEY and CDR2 SVGAGI come from the germline V gene. The CDR3 totals 14 residues. The chain's CDR3 is CASCISQNTGELFF. The DNA for the CDR3 is TGTGCCAGTTGTATATCCCAGAACACCGGGGAGCTGTTTTTT.

In this sample, this clone turned up a few times. The rearrangement uses TRBV5-1 and TRBJ1-6; D remains unclear. The CDR3 consists of 15 residues. V lost 4 bases, J lost 8 bases, and 16 bases lay in between. The germline CDR1 and CDR2 sequences are SGHRS and YFSETQ. CDR3 nucleotide sequence: TGCGCCAGCAGCCCGGATGCAGAGAGTTATTCACCCCTCCACTTT. It encodes CASSPDAESYSPLHF.

The chain recombines TRBV5-1 with TRBJ2-7; 10 positions match TRBD2. The CDR3 runs 18 residues. Germline CDR1 is SGHRS and CDR2 is YFSETQ. With V trimmed by 3 bases and J by 0 bases, 12 bases remained unmatched. CDR3 nucleotide sequence: TGCGCCAGCAGCTCTACTAGCGGGATATCGTTGAACTCCTACGAGCAGTACTTC. Amino acid sequence: CASSSTSGISLNSYEQYF.

This chain joins TRBV7-2 and TRBJ2-1, with a possible D match to TRBD2 (6 bases). CDR1 SGHTA and CDR2 FQGNSA come from the germline V gene. The V end was cut by 1 base, the J end by 6 bases, with 10 bases between. This CDR3 is built from 14 residues. This chain's CDR3 is CASSLGNSGNEQFF. For the CDR3, the DNA is TGTGCCAGCAGCTTAGGAAATAGCGGCAATGAGCAGTTCTTC.

This clone occurred once. This chain connects TRBV30 to TRBJ1-4; TRBD1 aligns across 8 bases. This CDR3 is built from 13 residues. In germline, CDR1 is GTSNPN, CDR2 SVGIG (reference sequence). The trim removed 0 bases at V and 12 bases at J, leaving 6 bases unmatched. CDR3 residues: CAWSVQGAGELFF. The CDR3 DNA is TGTGCCTGGAGTGTGCAGGGGGCTGGGGAACTGTTTTTT. The variable domain in full, completed from reference TRBV30 and TRBJ1-4, reads SQTIHQWPATLVQPVGSPLSLECTVEGTSNPNLYWYRQAAGRGLQLLFYSVGIGQISSEVPQNLSASRPQDRQFILSSKKLLLSDSGFYLCAWSVQGAGELFFGSGTQLSVL.

The gene calls are TRBV4-2 and TRBJ2-2, with TRBD2 identical over 12 bases. V lost 3 bases to trimming and J lost 9 bases; unmatched junction nucleotides: 17. Germline CDR1 reads LGHNA; CDR2 reads YNFKEQ. The CDR3 is made up of 19 amino acids. The CDR3 bases are TGTGCCAGCAGCCAGATGCAACTAGCGGGAGGTCAGCCTGGTCGGGAGCTGTTTTTT. Its protein is CASSQMQLAGGQPGRELFF.

The chain carries TRBV5-1 and TRBJ2-1; D gene unclear. This CDR3 has 14 amino acids. The germline V and J ends were trimmed by 0 bases and 3 bases, with 7 bases remaining between them. Looked up from germline, CDR1 is SGHRS and CDR2 is YFSETQ. The CDR3 DNA follows: TGCGCCAGCAGCTTGGAAAGATTCTACAATGAGCAGTTCTTC. As protein: CASSLERFYNEQFF.

This chain uses TRBV27 with TRBJ1-6; no reliable D call. The CDR3 sequence is 15 residues long. The V end lost 2 bases, the J end lost 3 bases, and 8 bases lay between the germline ends. The germline V gene encodes CDR1 MNHEY and CDR2 SMNVEV (reference sequence). The CDR3 region is CASSLSGIYNSPLHF. The CDR3 DNA reads as TGTGCCAGCAGTTTAAGCGGAATCTATAATTCACCCCTCCACTTT.

The chain links TRBV6-1 to TRBJ2-7; 9 bases are a match to TRBD2. Germline trimming cut 2 bases from V and 6 bases from J; bases unmatched to any gene: 8. The CDR3 covers 15 residues. Germline-derived CDR1 and CDR2 are MNHNS and SASEGT. CDR3 sequence: CASSEWASGTGEQYF. The CDR3 nucleotides read TGTGCCAGCAGTGAATGGGCTAGCGGGACCGGCGAGCAGTACTTC.

This chain links TRBV19 with TRBJ1-5; maybe TRBD1 (6 bases). The CDR3 runs 12 residues. Germline CDR1 reads LNHDA; CDR2 reads SQIVND (reference sequence). V was cut by 7 bases and J by 9 bases, with 13 bases left in between. The CDR3 loop is CASKQGSMPQHF. CDR3 DNA sequence: TGTGCCAGTAAACAGGGTAGTATGCCCCAGCATTTT.

V is TRBV28 and J is TRBJ1-1, with D possibly being TRBD1 (5 bases). The CDR3 contains 15 residues. The V gene lost 5 bases and the J gene lost 1 base, with 14 bases spanning the gap. Germline V CDR1 and CDR2: MDHEN, SYDVKM. The CDR3 DNA follows: TGTGCCAGCAGTCGACCGGGGGTCAGGAACACTGAAGCTTTCTTT. As protein: CASSRPGVRNTEAFF.

Only one count was recorded for this clone. This rearrangement joins TRBV29-1 to TRBJ2-7, with 7 bases fitting TRBD2. Germline V gene data show CDR1 as SQVTM and CDR2 as ANQGSEA. J lost 0 bases, V lost 3 bases, and 5 bases had no gene match. This CDR3 region has 14 residues. This chain's CDR3 is CSVEGLADSYEQYF. CDR3 sequence (DNA): TGCAGCGTTGAGGGCCTAGCGGACTCCTACGAGCAGTACTTC.

In the case of this clone: The sample carries other DNA sequences with the same CDR3. The chain is built from TRBV9 and TRBJ2-5, with D perhaps TRBD1 (5 bases). Looked up from germline, CDR1 is SGDLS and CDR2 is YYNGEE. V was cut by 4 bases and J by 2 bases, with 15 bases left in between. This CDR3 has 15 residues. This CDR3 is CASSLDTTGQETQYF. CDR3 coding DNA: TGTGCCAGCAGCTTAGACACAACAGGACAAGAGACCCAGTACTTC.

In this sample, this clone turned up many times. The chain carries TRBV28 and TRBJ1-2; TRBD1 is a possible D gene (5 bases). The CDR3 extends over 13 amino acids. Trimming pared 7 bases from V and 4 bases from J, leaving 13 bases between. Germline V gene data show CDR1 as MDHEN and CDR2 as SYDVKM. The DNA for the CDR3 is TGTGCCAGCACCAGGGACGGCGCCTATGGCTACACCTTC. Its translation is CASTRDGAYGYTF.

This sequence joins TRBV29-1 and TRBJ1-1; possible D gene TRBD1, 5 bases. With 2 bases removed from V and 5 bases from J, the gap between germline ends came to 9 bases. The CDR3 covers 12 residues. Germline V CDR1 and CDR2: SQVTM, ANQGSEA. The CDR3 nucleotides read TGCAGCGTTGAACAGGGTGGGACTGAAGCTTTCTTT. Its translation: CSVEQGGTEAFF.

This clone was observed once. The chain recombines TRBV27 with TRBJ2-5; D is perhaps TRBD2 (7 bases). V shed 2 bases and J shed 1 base, with 8 bases lying between them. The CDR3 has 14 amino acids. Germline loops: CDR1 MNHEY, CDR2 SMNVEV (reference sequence). CDR3 nucleotide sequence: TGTGCCAGCAGTTTAGGGGGGGCCCAAGAGACCCAGTACTTC. Translation gives CASSLGGAQETQYF.

The chain is built from TRBV7-9 and TRBJ2-1; no definite D call. The germline V gene has CDR1 SEHNR and CDR2 FQNEAQ (reference sequence). Trimming cost V 2 bases and J 5 bases, with 7 bases left between them. CDR3 size: 13 residues. The DNA of the CDR3 is TGTGCCAGCAGCTTAAGCGAAAACAATGAGCAGTTCTTC. It encodes CASSLSENNEQFF.

The chain recombines TRBV6-5 with TRBJ2-7; 8 nucleotides match TRBD1. Germline CDR1 MNHEY, CDR2 SVGAGI. The ends lost 6 bases at V and 6 bases at J; junction bases unmatched: 10. CDR3 length: 14 residues. CDR3 region: CASRNQGAAGEQYV. The CDR3 nucleotides read TGTGCCAGCAGGAATCAGGGGGCAGCGGGCGAGCAGTACGTC.